This T cell receptor beta chain was sequenced for a study of blood T cell repertoires in COVID-19. Looking at the study overall: The origin of the acute and convalescent COVID-19 samples was the United States, Italy and Spain.

The CDR3 totals 12 residues. The germline V gene encodes CDR1 MNHNS and CDR2 SASEGT. V shed 3 bases and J shed 2 bases, with 4 bases lying between them. Source study methods: Nucleated cell number was recorded as an estimate derived from reference gene primer amplification. This table comes from immunoSEQ multiplex PCR, and its TCRdb copy is limited to in-frame clones, with some not included. D and trimming were read from the DNA, whereas the V and J calls and clone size are those reported in that table. The sample has some 200,000 clones, around 80% seen once; the top ten hold around 15%. Sequences were obtained from peripheral blood. The chain carries TRBV6-1 and TRBJ1-2; D ambiguous. The TCR was taken from a man aged 25-45 years with active or convalescent COVID-19. The CDR3 bases are TGTGCCAGCAGTGACATCAACTATGGCTACACCTTC. Protein product: CASSDINYGYTF.